The rows below give T cell receptor beta chains drawn from one sample of a study of human T cells and chemical hapten exposure. TCRdb re-derived calls from the RACE reads in MiXCR, one entry per CDR3 protein. The profile covers fewer than 200,000 distinct CDR3 sequences, with almost 30% appearing a single time and roughly 3% taken by the ten largest. The material sequenced was whole blood, taken in connection with sensitization to the hapten diphenylcyclopropenone (DPC). Source of these receptors: a woman under 40 with alopecia areata. Some clones in this sample may be carry-over from other donors' samples. CDR3s include the opening cysteine and the closing phenylalanine or tryptophan. The D gene is left open where the match is weak. A clone size is listed for some rows: how often the clone was seen (once, few, many), or a class if it is expanded.

>TRBV6-2/TRBV6-3|-|TRBJ2-1|TRBD2
TGTGCCAGCAGCCTTCTTGGCGGGAGGTACAATGAGCAGTTCTTC
CASSLLGGRYNEQFF
>TRBV6-5|few|TRBJ2-3|TRBD1
TGTGCCAGCGATGATCGACAGGGGGCTTTCGGCACAGATACGCAGTATTTT
CASDDRQGAFGTDTQYF
>TRBV29-1|-|TRBJ1-1|TRBD1
TGCAGCGGGAGGGACAGCGAAGCTTTCTTT
CSGRDSEAFF
>TRBV7-2|-|TRBJ2-2|TRBD2
TGTGCCAGCAGCTTAACTAGCGTGAACACCGGGGAGCTGTTTTTT
CASSLTSVNTGELFF
>TRBV11-3|-|TRBJ1-6|TRBD1
TGTGCCAGCAGCCATGACAGGGGCTCCTATAATTCACCCCTCCACTTT
CASSHDRGSYNSPLHF
>TRBV6-1|few|TRBJ2-1|-
TGTGCCAGTAATAGCGACCCCCTCAGGAATGAGCAGTTCTTC
CASNSDPLRNEQFF
>TRBV20-1|-|TRBJ2-5|TRBD2
TGCAGTGCTAACGCTGCCTTAGCGGGGACTCAAGAGACCCAGTACTTC
CSANAALAGTQETQYF
>TRBV7-8|-|TRBJ2-3|TRBD2
TGTGCCAGCAGCTACGGGACTAGTCCAGATACGCAGTATTTT
CASSYGTSPDTQYF
>TRBV12-3/TRBV12-4|-|TRBJ2-3|-
TGTGCCAGCAGTTTATCGGCTAGCTCAATTACAGATACGCAGTATTTT
CASSLSASSITDTQYF
>TRBV7-8|-|TRBJ2-6|-
TGTGCCAGCAGTAACTCTGGGGCCAACGTCCTGACTTTC
CASSNSGANVLTF
>TRBV9|-|TRBJ2-7|-
TGTGCCAGCAGCGTAGGTGGACAAACGGGGGAACAGTACTTC
CASSVGGQTGEQYF
>TRBV4-3|few|TRBJ1-1|-
TGCGCCAGCAGCCAATCGTTAAACCCGGGCACTGAAGCTTTCTTT
CASSQSLNPGTEAFF
>TRBV20-1|-|TRBJ2-4|-
TGCAGTGCTAGAGATGAGCAGGCACAAAACATTCAGTACTTC
CSARDEQAQNIQYF
>TRBV15|few|TRBJ2-1|-
TGTGCCACCGCAGGGTTGGGGGGCACCCTCGGAGGTGAGCAGTTCTTC
CATAGLGGTLGGEQFF
>TRBV29-1|-|TRBJ2-3|TRBD2
TGCAGCGTTTGGACTAGCGGGACCTTAGATACGCAGTATTTT
CSVWTSGTLDTQYF
>TRBV30|few|TRBJ2-1|TRBD2
TGTGCCTGGAGCCCGGGACTAGCGGGGACTTCATACAATGAGCAGTTCTTC
CAWSPGLAGTSYNEQFF
>TRBV7-2|few|TRBJ1-1|-
TGTGCCGTTGGGAAGAACACTGAAGCTTTCTTT
CAVGKNTEAFF
>TRBV7-8|-|TRBJ2-4|TRBD2
TGTGCCAGCAGCTTAGCGCTCGCTACTAGCGGCGGGGGGCGGGCCAAAAACATTCAGTACTTC
CASSLALATSGGGRAKNIQYF
>TRBV20-1|many|TRBJ1-1|TRBD1
TGCAGTGCTCAGGAGGGGGCGCACACTGAAGCTTTCTTT
CSAQEGAHTEAFF
>TRBV29-1|-|TRBJ1-4|TRBD1
TGCAGCGTTCAGGGACAGACTGGTCCGCTGTTTTTT
CSVQGQTGPLFF
>TRBV29-1|few|TRBJ1-2|-
TGCAGCGTTGTGAGGTCAACGGGGTATGGCTACACCTTC
CSVVRSTGYGYTF
>TRBV29-1|few|TRBJ2-1|TRBD2
TGCAGCGTTGAATTGATACTTGGGAGCGGGACGAATCAGTTCTTC
CSVELILGSGTNQFF
>TRBV19|-|TRBJ2-1|-
TGTGCCAGTAGTTTTGGGGCCGCGCACAATGAGCAGTTCTTC
CASSFGAAHNEQFF
>TRBV25-1|-|TRBJ2-1|-
TGTGCCAGCAGTGAAGTAGGTCCGGACCACAATGAGCAGTTCTTC
CASSEVGPDHNEQFF
>TRBV28|-|TRBJ1-3|TRBD1
TGTGCCAGCCACCGGGTGACAGGGGAATACACCATATATTTT
CASHRVTGEYTIYF
>TRBV5-5|-|TRBJ1-1|TRBD1
TGTGCCACCGACAGGGATATGAACACTGAAGCTTTCTTT
CATDRDMNTEAFF